These 5 T cell receptor beta chains came from one sample sequenced in a study of beta chain features in type 1 diabetes. Expressed TCRB transcripts were sequenced, since all the RNA that had been isolated was reverse transcribed. Repertoires were generated with immunoSEQ multiplex PCR, while TCRdb's copy carries only in-frame clones and drops some. The table lists a few hundred thousand clones, more than 12% of them singletons. Sequenced sample: naive CD4+ T cells from blood. Receptor source: a young woman in good health.

Regarding this clone: The sample carries other DNA sequences with the same CDR3. This chain joins TRBV30 and TRBJ1-1, with unresolved D. The germline V gene has CDR1 GTSNPN and CDR2 SVGIG (reference sequence). V gave up 0 bases and J gave up 1 base, with 6 bases separating them. This CDR3 has 13 residues. The chain's CDR3 is CAWSVQENTEAFF. DNA for the CDR3: TGTGCCTGGAGTGTCCAGGAGAACACTGAAGCTTTCTTT.

This clone was detected a few times. J is TRBJ2-3 and V is TRBV9; D ambiguous. The V end lost 0 bases, the J end lost 2 bases, and 10 bases lay between the germline ends. Germline V gene sequence: CDR1 SGDLS, CDR2 YYNGEE. The length of the CDR3 is 15 residues. The CDR3 nucleotides are TGTGCCAGCAGCGTAGGGTCACTGCCCACAGATACGCAGTATTTT. Its protein product is CASSVGSLPTDTQYF.

V usage is TRBV14 and J usage is TRBJ2-3; D may be TRBD2 (7 bases). Trimming left V 8 bases short and J 2 bases short, with 20 bases between. The CDR3 covers 16 residues. CDR1 SGHDN and CDR2 FVKESK come from the germline V gene. CDR3 bases: TGTGCCAGCCGAGGAGCGGGACAATGGAACACAGATACGCAGTATTTT. Amino acid sequence: CASRGAGQWNTDTQYF. The full variable domain, with the rest looked up from reference TRBV14 and TRBJ2-3, is EAGVTQFPSHSVIEKGQTVTLRCDPISGHDNLYWYRRVMGKEIKFLLHFVKESKQDESGMPNNRFLAERTGGTYSTLKVQPAELEDSGVYFCASRGAGQWNTDTQYFGPGTRLTVL.

In its sample, this clone was seen a few times. The CDR3 DNA reads as TGTGCCAGCAGTTTGGGGAGTTACAATGAGCAGTTCTTC. It is translated as CASSLGSYNEQFF. V usage is TRBV28 and J usage is TRBJ2-1, with D perhaps TRBD2 (5 bases). The germline V and J ends were trimmed by 3 bases and 4 bases, with 7 bases remaining between them. The CDR3 has 13 residues. Looked up from germline, CDR1 is MDHEN and CDR2 is SYDVKM.

This clone came up a few times. The chain employs TRBV30 and TRBJ2-7; 7 bases fit TRBD1. The V segment lost 4 bases and the J segment 0 bases; nucleotides outside the gene matches: 3. The CDR3 consists of 13 residues. Germline CDR1 reads GTSNPN; CDR2 reads SVGIG (reference sequence). The CDR3 sequence: CAWNRGPSYEQYF. DNA of the CDR3: TGTGCCTGGAACAGGGGCCCCTCCTACGAGCAGTACTTC.